This is a list of T cell receptor beta chains from one sample in a study of shared T cell receptors in the human thymus. Using immunoSEQ multiplex PCR, the repertoire was profiled, and TCRdb retains in-frame clones only, with some absent. The sample has 650,000 to 950,000 clones, 80% to 90% seen once; the top ten hold more than 0.01%. These data were likewise used in another study, on human thymus T cells.

Sequenced input: thymocytes. These receptors were collected from a girl less than two years old with a congenital heart defect. Both conserved end residues are part of each CDR3. The D gene is left open where the match is weak. Rows may omit the clone size; those that give it use once, few, many or a size class.

d_call j_call clone_size v_call cdr3_aa cdr3_nt
TRBD2 TRBJ2-7 once TRBV11-2 CASSLGPSSGGYEQYF TGTGCCAGCAGCTTAGGCCCGTCTAGCGGGGGATACGAGCAGTACTTC
TRBD1 TRBJ1-1 - TRBV7-6 CASSSWDRGLRKKGSSSEAFF TGTGCCAGCAGCTCGTGGGACAGGGGACTGCGAAAGAAAGGTAGTAGCTCTGAAGCTTTCTTT
- TRBJ1-1 few TRBV5-6 CASSLGRLNIEAFF TGTGCCAGCAGCTTGGGCCGTTTGAACATTGAAGCTTTCTTT
- TRBJ2-2 - TRBV7-9 CASSSGAGELFF TGTGCCAGCAGCTCGGGTGCCGGGGAGCTGTTTTTT
- TRBJ1-4 - TRBV5-1 CASSLRGIREKLFF TGCGCCAGCAGCTTGCGGGGTATCCGTGAAAAACTGTTTTTT
- TRBJ2-5 - TRBV29-1 CSLPARGTQYF TGCAGCCTGCCGGCGCGGGGGACCCAGTACTTC
TRBD1 TRBJ2-7 - TRBV19 CASSIDSSWDREVFRNEQYF TGTGCCAGTAGTATAGATTCCAGTTGGGACAGGGAGGTATTTCGGAACGAGCAGTACTTC
- TRBJ1-2 - TRBV2 CASSLGSLYGYTF TGTGCCAGCAGTCTTGGGAGCCTCTATGGCTACACCTTC
- TRBJ1-1 - TRBV15 CATSRDTYGHRLNTEAFF TGTGCCACCAGCAGAGATACTTATGGCCACCGACTCAACACTGAAGCTTTCTTT
TRBD1 TRBJ1-3 few TRBV4-1 CASSQDQATGDSGNTIYF TGCGCCAGCAGCCAAGATCAAGCGACAGGGGATTCTGGAAACACCATATATTTT
- TRBJ1-2 once TRBV4-3 CASSQDLHVEEGYTF TGCGCCAGCAGCCAAGATCTCCACGTAGAGGAGGGCTACACCTTC
- TRBJ1-1 few TRBV14 CASSQVHRGWNEAFF TGTGCCAGCAGCCAAGTTCATAGGGGCTGGAATGAAGCTTTCTTT
TRBD2 TRBJ2-7 - TRBV7-9 CASSLVAGGLEQYF TGTGCCAGCAGCTTAGTAGCGGGGGGGCTCGAGCAGTACTTC
- TRBJ2-3 - TRBV4-1 CASSPEKLRTAHSDTQYF TGCGCCAGCAGCCCAGAGAAGTTAAGAACCGCACATTCGGATACGCAGTATTTT
- TRBJ2-3 - TRBV6-1 CASSLWTNPTDTQYF TGTGCCAGCAGCCTATGGACTAACCCCACAGATACGCAGTATTTT
- TRBJ1-1 few TRBV28 CASRLRQLNTEAFF TGTGCCAGCAGGTTGAGACAGTTGAACACTGAAGCTTTCTTT
TRBD1 TRBJ2-2 once TRBV11-2 CASSLLPGGNTGELFF TGTGCCAGCAGCTTACTCCCAGGGGGGAACACCGGGGAGCTGTTTTTT
TRBD2 TRBJ2-2 - TRBV9 CASSSRRVAGGPGELFF TGTGCCAGCAGCTCTCGACGGGTCGCGGGGGGGCCCGGGGAGCTGTTTTTT
- TRBJ1-2 - TRBV5-1 CASSRDTRSSGYTF TGCGCCAGCAGCAGGGACACCAGGAGTTCTGGCTACACCTTC
TRBD1 TRBJ2-1 - TRBV5-1 CASSFFGTEYNEQFF TGCGCCAGCAGCTTCTTCGGGACAGAATACAATGAGCAGTTCTTC
- TRBJ2-7 - TRBV11-2 CASSPPPGLAPENYEQYF TGTGCCAGCAGCCCCCCGCCAGGTCTAGCGCCTGAGAACTACGAGCAGTACTTC
- TRBJ2-5 - TRBV11-3 CASSPGPGKETQYF TGTGCCAGCAGCCCCGGCCCGGGGAAAGAGACCCAGTACTTC
TRBD1 TRBJ1-2 - TRBV2 CASSEGDRAGYTF TGTGCCAGCAGTGAGGGGGACAGGGCTGGCTACACCTTC
TRBD1 TRBJ1-2 - TRBV5-6 CASSLGQGDGYTF TGTGCCAGCAGCTTGGGACAGGGGGATGGCTACACCTTC
- TRBJ1-1 - TRBV11-2 CASSLGRVNTEAFF TGTGCCAGCAGCTTGGGCAGGGTCAACACTGAAGCTTTCTTT
- TRBJ2-7 - TRBV7-9 CASSLAEAGSSYEQYF TGTGCCAGCAGCCTGGCCGAGGCGGGGAGCTCCTACGAGCAGTACTTC
- TRBJ1-5 - TRBV28 CASSLLLRPQHF TGTGCCAGCAGTCTCCTTTTGAGGCCCCAGCATTTT
- TRBJ1-5 - TRBV19 CASSPPGGVNQPQHF TGTGCCAGTTCACCCCCAGGAGGGGTTAATCAGCCCCAGCATTTT
- TRBJ2-1 - TRBV5-1 CASSLGLLYNEQFF TGCGCCAGCAGCTTGGGGCTGCTCTACAATGAGCAGTTCTTC
- TRBJ1-6 - TRBV15 CATSRYKGGGGSPLHF TGTGCCACCAGCAGATACAAAGGGGGGGGCGGTTCACCCCTCCACTTT
- TRBJ2-2 - TRBV19 CASSIKTGQGPGELFF TGTGCCAGTAGTATAAAGACAGGTCAGGGGCCTGGGGAGCTGTTTTTT